This T cell receptor (beta chain) originates from a study of T cell clones after liver transplantation. Libraries were prepared by immunoSEQ multiplex PCR; TCRdb keeps only in-frame clonotypes and omits some of them. The table lists approximately 70,000 clones, approximately 80% of them singletons. Per the germline V gene, CDR1 is LNHDA and CDR2 is SQIVND (reference sequence). The CDR3 runs to 14 residues. J was trimmed by 4 bases and V by 7 bases; bases with no gene match: 4. The V call is TRBV19, the J call TRBJ1-5, with 10 bases identical to TRBD1. This receptor was taken from a human patient who received a liver transplant. Some T cells may have come from the graft donor. The material was CD4+ T cells from blood, obtained 48 months after liver transplant. CDR3 amino acids: CASKDRGRNQPQHF. Here the CDR3 DNA reads TGTGCCAGTAAAGACAGGGGGCGAAATCAGCCCCAGCATTTT.